The entry below describes one T cell receptor (beta chain). This sample was included in a study of blood T cell repertoires in COVID-19. On the study more broadly: Samples came from the United States, Italy and Spain, spanning acute and convalescent COVID-19. In each case, the material was cDNA or gDNA derived from T cells, B-cell-depleted T cells, or PBMCs.

Per the authors' pipeline: The authors estimated nucleated cell counts from reference gene primer amplification. Clones were read by immunoSEQ multiplex PCR, and TCRdb kept only the in-frame ones, dropping some. V and J calls and clone size follow that table, whereas D and trimming were derived from the DNA. The sample lists some 100,000 clones; about 77% were seen once. In germline, CDR1 is SGDLS, CDR2 YYNGEE. The CDR3 covers 16 residues. V gave up 0 bases and J gave up 4 bases; unmatched junction bases: 6. The receptor was derived from a woman between 70 and 85 years old with acute or convalescent COVID-19. This chain links TRBV9 with TRBJ1-3; 8 bases are a match to TRBD1. Sequenced input: peripheral blood. DNA for the CDR3: TGTGCCAGCAGCGTAGGTGAACAGGGGGAAGGAAACACCATATATTTT. It yields the protein CASSVGEQGEGNTIYF.